Below are 3 T cell receptor beta chains sequenced from a single sample in a study of circulating CD8 cells and anti-PD-1 response in melanoma. The QIAseq Immune Repertoire TCR panel built the libraries from about 16 ng of total RNA. MiXCR, applied by TCRdb to the reads, yields one record per CDR3 protein. The sample records approximately 690 distinct CDR3 sequences, 9.5% being singletons. Live CD3+CD8+TCRalphabeta+ cells were sorted into four subsets by PD-1 and/or TIGIT. The specimen was CD8+ T cells from PBMCs, collected at baseline or after one month of anti-PD-1 therapy (not recorded which). The receptors were gathered from a human donor with melanoma.

By proportion, this clonotype is medium-sized. V is TRBV29-1 and J is TRBJ2-5; no clear D gene. Germline V gene sequence: CDR1 SQVTM, CDR2 ANQGSEA. V lost 2 bases to trimming and J lost 2 bases, with 6 bases between them. The CDR3 is made up of 12 amino acids. CDR3 in amino acids: CSVEQLQETQYF. The DNA for the CDR3 is TGCAGCGTTGAACAGCTACAAGAGACCCAGTACTTC.

This clonotype rates as large. This chain joins TRBV24-1 and TRBJ2-7, with D maybe TRBD1 (6 bases). The CDR3 runs 14 residues. Per the germline V gene, CDR1 is KGHDR and CDR2 is SFDVKD. The V and J ends lost 4 bases and 6 bases respectively, with 15 bases between them. DNA of the CDR3: TGTGCCACCAGTGACTCCGGGACAACGGGCGAGCAGTACTTC. Translation gives CATSDSGTTGEQYF.

This clonotype is large in the sample. The chain uses TRBV29-1 and TRBJ2-1; 7 positions match TRBD2. Germline assignment: CDR1 SQVTM and CDR2 ANQGSEA. V trimming: 7 bases; J trimming: 6 bases; junction bases outside the gene matches: 3. This CDR3 region has 11 residues. CDR3 DNA: TGCAGCGGGCGGGGGACCAATGAGCAGTTCTTC. Residues: CSGRGTNEQFF.